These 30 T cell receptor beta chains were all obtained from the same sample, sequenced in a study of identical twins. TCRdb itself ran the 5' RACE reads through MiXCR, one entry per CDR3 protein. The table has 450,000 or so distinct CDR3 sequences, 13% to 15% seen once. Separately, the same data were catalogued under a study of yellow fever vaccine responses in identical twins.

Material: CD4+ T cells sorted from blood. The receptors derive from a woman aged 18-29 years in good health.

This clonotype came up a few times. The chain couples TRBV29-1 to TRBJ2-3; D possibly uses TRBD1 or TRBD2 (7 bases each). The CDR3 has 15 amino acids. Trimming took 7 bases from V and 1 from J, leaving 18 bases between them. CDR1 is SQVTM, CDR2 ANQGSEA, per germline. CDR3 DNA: TGCAGCGCCCCCTCCCCAGGGGGGGGCACAGATACGCAGTATTTT. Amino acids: CSAPSPGGGTDTQYF.

CDR3 sequence (DNA): TGTGCCATCAGTGAGTCGAAAGAGGGGGTACAGACCCAGTACTTC. Amino acids: CAISESKEGVQTQYF. V usage is TRBV10-3 and J usage is TRBJ2-5; D may be TRBD1 (6 bases). Germline V gives CDR1 ENHRY, CDR2 SYGVKD. CDR3 size: 15 residues. The V end lost 0 bases, the J end lost 6 bases, and 14 bases lay between the germline ends.

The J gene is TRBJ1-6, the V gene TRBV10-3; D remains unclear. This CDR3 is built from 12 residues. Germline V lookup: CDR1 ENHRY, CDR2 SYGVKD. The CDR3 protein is CASGRDNSPLHF. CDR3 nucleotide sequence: TGTGCTTCGGGGAGAGATAATTCACCCCTCCACTTT.

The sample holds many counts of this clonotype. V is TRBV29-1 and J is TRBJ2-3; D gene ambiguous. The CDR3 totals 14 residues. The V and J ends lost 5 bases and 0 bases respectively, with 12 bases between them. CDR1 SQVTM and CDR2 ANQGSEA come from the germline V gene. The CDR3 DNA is TGCAGCGTTCCTGTCCGTACGAGCACAGATACGCAGTATTTT. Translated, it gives CSVPVRTSTDTQYF.

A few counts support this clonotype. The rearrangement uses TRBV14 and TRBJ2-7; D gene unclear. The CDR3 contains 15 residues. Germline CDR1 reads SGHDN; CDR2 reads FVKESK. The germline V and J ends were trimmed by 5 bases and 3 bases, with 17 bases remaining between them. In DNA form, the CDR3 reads TGTGCCAGCAGCTCTCACGGCGTAAAGCGCTACGAGCAGTACTTC. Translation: CASSSHGVKRYEQYF. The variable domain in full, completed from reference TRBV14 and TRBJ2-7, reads EAGVTQFPSHSVIEKGQTVTLRCDPISGHDNLYWYRRVMGKEIKFLLHFVKESKQDESGMPNNRFLAERTGGTYSTLKVQPAELEDSGVYFCASSSHGVKRYEQYFGPGTRLTVT.

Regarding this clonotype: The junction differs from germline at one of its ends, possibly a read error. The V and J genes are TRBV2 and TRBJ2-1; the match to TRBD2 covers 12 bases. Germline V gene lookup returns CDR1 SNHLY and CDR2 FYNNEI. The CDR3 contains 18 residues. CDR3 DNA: TGTACCAGCAGTCCCCTGCCCACCCTAGCGGGGGGGGTCAATGAGCAGTTCTTC. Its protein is CTSSPLPTLAGGVNEQFF. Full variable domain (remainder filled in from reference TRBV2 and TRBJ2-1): EPEVTQTPSHQVTQMGQEVILRCVPISNHLYFYWYRQILGQKVEFLVSFYNNEISEKSEIFDDQFSVERPDGSNFTLKIRSTKLEDSAMYFCTSSPLPTLAGGVNEQFFGPGTRLTVL.

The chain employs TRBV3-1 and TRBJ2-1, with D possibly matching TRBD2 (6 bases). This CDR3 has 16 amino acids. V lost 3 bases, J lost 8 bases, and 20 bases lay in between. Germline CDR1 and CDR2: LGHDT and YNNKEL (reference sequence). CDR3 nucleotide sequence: TGTGCCAGCAGCCAGGGGCCGCGGGGCCGTTCGGATGAGCAGTTCTTC. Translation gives CASSQGPRGRSDEQFF.

The chain's CDR3 is CASSYGGRDREQFF. The CDR3 nucleotides are TGTGCCAGCAGTTACGGCGGGAGGGACCGTGAGCAGTTCTTC. The V call is TRBV6-2 or TRBV6-3, the J call TRBJ2-1, with 9 nucleotides matching TRBD2. V was pared by 2 bases and J by 9 bases, with 5 bases of the junction left unmatched. In germline, CDR1 is MNHEY, CDR2 SVGEGT. The CDR3 length is 14 residues.

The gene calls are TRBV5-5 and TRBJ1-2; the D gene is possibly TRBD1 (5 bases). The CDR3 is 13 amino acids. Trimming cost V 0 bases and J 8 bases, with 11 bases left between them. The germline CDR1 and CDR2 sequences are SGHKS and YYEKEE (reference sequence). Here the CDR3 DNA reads TGTGCCAGCAGCTTGGAGATGCGGACAGGCTACACCTTC. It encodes CASSLEMRTGYTF.

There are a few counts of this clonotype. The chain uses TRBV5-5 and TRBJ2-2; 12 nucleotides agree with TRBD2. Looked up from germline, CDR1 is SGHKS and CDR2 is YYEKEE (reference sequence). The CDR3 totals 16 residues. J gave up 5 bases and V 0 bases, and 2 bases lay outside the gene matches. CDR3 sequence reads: CASSLALAGGTGELFF. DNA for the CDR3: TGTGCCAGCAGCTTGGCACTAGCGGGAGGAACCGGGGAGCTGTTTTTT.

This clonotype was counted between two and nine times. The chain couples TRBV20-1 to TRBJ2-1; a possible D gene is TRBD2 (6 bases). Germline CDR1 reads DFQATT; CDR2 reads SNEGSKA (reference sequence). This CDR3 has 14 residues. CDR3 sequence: CSAGRGMNYNEQFF. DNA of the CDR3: TGCAGCGCCGGCCGCGGGATGAACTACAATGAGCAGTTCTTC.

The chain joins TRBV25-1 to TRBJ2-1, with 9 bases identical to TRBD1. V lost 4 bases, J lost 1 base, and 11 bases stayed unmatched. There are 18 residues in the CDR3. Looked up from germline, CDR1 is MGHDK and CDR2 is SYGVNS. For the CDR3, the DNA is TGTGCCAGCAGTGGGATCCCCTCACAGGGGGCGTCCTACAATGAGCAGTTCTTC. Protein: CASSGIPSQGASYNEQFF. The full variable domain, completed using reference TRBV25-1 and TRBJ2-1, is EADIYQTPRYLVIGTGKKITLECSQTMGHDKMYWYQQDPGMELHLIHYSYGVNSTEKGDLSSESTVSRIRTEHFPLTLESARPSHTSQYLCASSGIPSQGASYNEQFFGPGTRLTVL.

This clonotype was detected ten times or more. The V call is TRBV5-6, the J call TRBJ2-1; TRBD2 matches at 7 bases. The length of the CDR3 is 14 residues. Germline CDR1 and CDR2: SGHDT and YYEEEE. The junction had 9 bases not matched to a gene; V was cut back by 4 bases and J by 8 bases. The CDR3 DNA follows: TGTGCCAGCAGCGCAACCGGGACTATCCATGAGCAGTTCTTC. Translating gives CASSATGTIHEQFF.

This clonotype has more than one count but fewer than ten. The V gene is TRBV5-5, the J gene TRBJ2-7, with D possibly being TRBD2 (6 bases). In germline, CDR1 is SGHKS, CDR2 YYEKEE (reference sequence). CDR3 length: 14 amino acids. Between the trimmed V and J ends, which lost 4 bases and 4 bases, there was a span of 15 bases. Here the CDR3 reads CASSLQGGRYEQYF. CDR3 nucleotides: TGTGCCAGCAGCCTCCAGGGAGGAAGATACGAGCAGTACTTC.

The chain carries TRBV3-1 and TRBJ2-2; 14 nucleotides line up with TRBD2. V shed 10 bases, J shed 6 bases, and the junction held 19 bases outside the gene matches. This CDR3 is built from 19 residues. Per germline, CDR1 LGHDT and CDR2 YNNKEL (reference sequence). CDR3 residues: CAISEPGLAGVPLAGELFF. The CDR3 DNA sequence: TGTGCCATCAGTGAACCGGGACTAGCGGGAGTTCCCCTCGCCGGGGAGCTGTTTTTT.

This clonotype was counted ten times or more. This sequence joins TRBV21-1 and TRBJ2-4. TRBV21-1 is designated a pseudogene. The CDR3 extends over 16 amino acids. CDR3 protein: CASSKGSGGTGDIQYF. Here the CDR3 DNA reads TGTGCCAGCAGCAAAGGATCAGGCGGAACTGGTGACATTCAGTACTTC.

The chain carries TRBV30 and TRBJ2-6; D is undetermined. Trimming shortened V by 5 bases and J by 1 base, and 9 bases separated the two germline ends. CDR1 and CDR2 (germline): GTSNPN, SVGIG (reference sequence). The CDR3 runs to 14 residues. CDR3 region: CAWGTESGANVLTF. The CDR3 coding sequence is TGTGCCTGGGGAACAGAATCTGGGGCCAACGTCCTGACTTTC.

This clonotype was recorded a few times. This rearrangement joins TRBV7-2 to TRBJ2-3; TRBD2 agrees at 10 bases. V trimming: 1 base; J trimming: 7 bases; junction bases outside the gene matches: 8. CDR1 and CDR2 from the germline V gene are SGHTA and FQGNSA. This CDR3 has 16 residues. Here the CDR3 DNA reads TGTGCCAGCAGCTTAGATTGGACTAGCGGAATAAATACGCAGTATTTT. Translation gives CASSLDWTSGINTQYF.

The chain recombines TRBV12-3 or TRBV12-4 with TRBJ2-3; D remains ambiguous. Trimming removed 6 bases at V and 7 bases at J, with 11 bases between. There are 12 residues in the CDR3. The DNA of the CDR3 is TGTGCCAGCAGCCCCCGTGGAAATACGCAGTATTTT. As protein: CASSPRGNTQYF.

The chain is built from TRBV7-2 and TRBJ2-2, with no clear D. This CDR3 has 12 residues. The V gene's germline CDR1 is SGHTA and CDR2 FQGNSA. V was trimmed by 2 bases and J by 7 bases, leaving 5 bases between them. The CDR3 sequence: CASSLSFGELFF. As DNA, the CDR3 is TGTGCCAGCAGCTTATCTTTCGGGGAGCTGTTTTTT.

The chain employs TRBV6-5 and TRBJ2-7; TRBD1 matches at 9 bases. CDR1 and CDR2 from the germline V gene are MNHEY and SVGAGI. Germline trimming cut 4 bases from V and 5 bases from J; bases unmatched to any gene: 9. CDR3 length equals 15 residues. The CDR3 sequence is CASSSSGTGSHEQYF. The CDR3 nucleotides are TGTGCCAGCAGTTCGTCCGGGACAGGGTCCCACGAGCAGTACTTC.

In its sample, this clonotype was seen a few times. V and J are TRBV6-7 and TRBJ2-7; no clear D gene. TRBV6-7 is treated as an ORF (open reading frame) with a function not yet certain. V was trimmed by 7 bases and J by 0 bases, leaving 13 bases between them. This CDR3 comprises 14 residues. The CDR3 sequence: CASTPPAPSYEQYF. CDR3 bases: TGTGCCAGCACCCCGCCAGCCCCCTCCTACGAGCAGTACTTC.

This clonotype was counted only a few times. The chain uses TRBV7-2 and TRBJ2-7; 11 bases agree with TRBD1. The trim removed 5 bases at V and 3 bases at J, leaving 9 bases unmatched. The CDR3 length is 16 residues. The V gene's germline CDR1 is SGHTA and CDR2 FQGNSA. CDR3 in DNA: TGTGCCAGCAGCCCCGCGGGACAGGGGGGGTACTACGAGCAGTACTTC. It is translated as CASSPAGQGGYYEQYF.

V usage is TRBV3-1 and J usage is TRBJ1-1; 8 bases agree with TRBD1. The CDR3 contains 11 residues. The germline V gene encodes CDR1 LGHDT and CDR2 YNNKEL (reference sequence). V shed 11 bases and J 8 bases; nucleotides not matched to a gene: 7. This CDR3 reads CADRGGAEAFF. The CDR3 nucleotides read TGTGCCGACAGGGGTGGAGCAGAAGCTTTCTTT. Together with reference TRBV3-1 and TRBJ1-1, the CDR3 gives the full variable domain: DTAVSQTPKYLVTQMGNDKSIKCEQNLGHDTMYWYKQDSKKFLKIMFSYNNKELIINETVPNRFSPKSPDKAHLNLHINSLELGDSAVYFCADRGGAEAFFGQGTRLTVV.

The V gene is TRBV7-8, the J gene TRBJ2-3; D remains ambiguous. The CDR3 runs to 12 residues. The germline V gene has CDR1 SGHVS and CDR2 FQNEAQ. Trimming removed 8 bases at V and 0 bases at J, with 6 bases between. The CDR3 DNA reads TGTGCCAGCGGCACGAGCACAGATACGCAGTATTTT. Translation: CASGTSTDTQYF.

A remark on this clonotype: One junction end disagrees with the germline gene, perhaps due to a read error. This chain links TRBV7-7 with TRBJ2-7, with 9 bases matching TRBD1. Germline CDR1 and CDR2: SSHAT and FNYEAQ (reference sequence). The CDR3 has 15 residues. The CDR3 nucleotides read TGTGCTAGCAGCGGACAGGGGCCCCTCTCCTACGAGCAGTACTTC. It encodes CASSGQGPLSYEQYF.

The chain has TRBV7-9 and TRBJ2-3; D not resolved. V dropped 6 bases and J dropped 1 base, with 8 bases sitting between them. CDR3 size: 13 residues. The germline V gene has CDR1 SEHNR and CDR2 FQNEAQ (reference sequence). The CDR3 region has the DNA TGTGCCAGCAGACGGAGCGGCACAGATACGCAGTATTTT. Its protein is CASRRSGTDTQYF.

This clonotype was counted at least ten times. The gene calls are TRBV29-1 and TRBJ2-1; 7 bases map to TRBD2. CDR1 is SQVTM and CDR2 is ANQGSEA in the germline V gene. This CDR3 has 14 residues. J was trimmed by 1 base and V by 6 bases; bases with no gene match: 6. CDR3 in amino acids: CSVERLASYNEQFF. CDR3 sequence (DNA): TGCAGCGTCGAAAGACTAGCTTCCTACAATGAGCAGTTCTTC.

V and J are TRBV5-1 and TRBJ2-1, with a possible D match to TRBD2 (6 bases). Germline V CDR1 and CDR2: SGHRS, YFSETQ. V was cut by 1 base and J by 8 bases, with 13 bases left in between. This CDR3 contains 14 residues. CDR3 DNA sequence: TGCGCCAGCAGCTTGCTCGGCGGGGTGGATGAGCAGTTCTTC. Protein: CASSLLGGVDEQFF.

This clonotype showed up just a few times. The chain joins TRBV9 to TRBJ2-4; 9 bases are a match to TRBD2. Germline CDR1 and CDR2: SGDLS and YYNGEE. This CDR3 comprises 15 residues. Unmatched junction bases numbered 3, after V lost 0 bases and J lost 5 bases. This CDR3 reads CASSVEGTSQNIQYF. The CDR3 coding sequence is TGTGCCAGCAGCGTAGAAGGGACTAGCCAAAACATTCAGTACTTC. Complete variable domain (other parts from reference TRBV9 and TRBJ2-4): DSGVTQTPKHLITATGQRVTLRCSPRSGDLSVYWYQQSLDQGLQFLIQYYNGEERAKGNILERFSAQQFPDLHSELNLSSLELGDSALYFCASSVEGTSQNIQYFGAGTRLSVL.